Given below is one T cell receptor beta chain in context. Its specificity is not known. This CDR3 contains 15 residues. The junction had 10 bases not matched to a gene; V was cut back by 1 base and J by 10 bases. Germline assignment: CDR1 SGHTA and CDR2 FQGTGA. Use of 60 Vbeta and 13 Jbeta primers characterized the PCR. Only in-frame clones appear in the TCRdb table, and some are missing; sequencing was by immunoSEQ multiplex PCR. The sample features about 49,000 clones, with around 12% in its top ten. The data were obtained in a study of cytomegalovirus exposure and HLA in healthy donors. Whole-study context: Previous work identified roughly 120 million unique TCR beta sequences from 200 million or so T cells. Findings and limits, study-wide: Earlier analysis looked at TCR beta V segments, and most were productive about 90% or about 30% of the time. The listing of approximately 160 TCR beta chains classed them as cytomegalovirus-associated.

The receptor was isolated from a man younger than 35 in good health and CMV-seropositive. The sequenced sample was PBMCs. J is TRBJ2-1 and V is TRBV7-3; 7 positions agree with TRBD2. The CDR3 here is CASSLRLALASEQFF. CDR3 DNA sequence: TGTGCCAGCAGCTTAAGACTAGCCCTCGCGAGCGAGCAGTTCTTC.